This TCR beta chain was retrieved from a study of siplizumab effects on memory and regulatory T cells. A note on this clone: Its matching antigen is unknown.

Trimming removed 8 bases from V and 5 bases from J, with 21 bases in between. Per germline, CDR1 SQVTM and CDR2 ANQGSEA. This CDR3 is 15 amino acids long. Study-wide results and limits: Mappable alloreactive CD4+ clones came from Treg cells more than 60% of the time on average with siplizumab, against approximately 26% in controls. Roughly 80-96% of proliferating CD4+ or CD8+ clones lacked an assignable naive or memory phenotype. Naive T cells appeared more varied than memory cells and looked like key alloresponse contributors.

Method: immunoSEQ multiplex PCR; TCRdb's copy keeps in-frame clones and lacks some. This repertoire shows 57,000 or so clones, approximately 95% found once; its top ten account for 30% to 40%. The sequenced sample was CD8+ T cells sorted from blood. This sequence originates from a human donor in good health. The rearrangement links TRBV29-1 to TRBJ2-2, with a tentative D call TRBD2 (5 bases). The CDR3 DNA sequence: TGCAGCTTTCTCAAGGGCACGGGGTTGACCGGGGAGCTGTTTTTT. Its translation is CSFLKGTGLTGELFF.